Listed below are T cell receptor beta chains from one sample, sequenced in a study of blood T cell repertoires in COVID-19. Some clones are missing from TCRdb's copy, which holds only in-frame ones; the method was immunoSEQ multiplex PCR. The sample has 150,000 to 200,000 clones; approximately 83% are singletons. Specimen: peripheral blood. These receptors originate from a man between 70 and 80 years old who had recovered from COVID-19. Both conserved end residues are part of each CDR3. A D gene is named only where the DNA matches it firmly. Clone size appears in some rows only: once, few, many, or a class for an expanded clone.

V gene: TRBV7-8; clone size: .; D gene: TRBD2; J gene: TRBJ2-7; CDR3 DNA: TGTGCCAGCAGCTTACTCGGGAGGGGTGATTACGAGCAGTACTTC; CDR3 protein: CASSLLGRGDYEQYF
V gene: TRBV27; clone size: .; D gene: .; J gene: TRBJ1-6; CDR3 DNA: TGTGCCAGCAGTCCCCGGTTCGGTTCACCCCTCCACTTT; CDR3 protein: CASSPRFGSPLHF
V gene: TRBV6-2/TRBV6-3; clone size: .; D gene: TRBD2; J gene: TRBJ2-3; CDR3 DNA: TGTGCCAGCAGTTACGGTGTTAGCGGGAGACGCGGCACAGATACGCAGTATTTT; CDR3 protein: CASSYGVSGRRGTDTQYF
V gene: TRBV23-1; clone size: .; D gene: .; J gene: TRBJ1-1; CDR3 DNA: TGCGCCAGCATCCAGAACAGAAATAACACTGAAGCTTTCTTT; CDR3 protein: CASIQNRNNTEAFF
V gene: TRBV18; clone size: .; D gene: .; J gene: TRBJ2-1; CDR3 DNA: TGTGCCAGCTCACCACAGTCTGGTAGCTCCTACAATGAGCAGTTCTTC; CDR3 protein: CASSPQSGSSYNEQFF
V gene: TRBV5-1; clone size: .; D gene: TRBD2; J gene: TRBJ2-1; CDR3 DNA: TGCGCCAGCAGCTTCGGGACTAGCGGGACGGATGAGCAGTTCTTC; CDR3 protein: CASSFGTSGTDEQFF
V gene: TRBV9; clone size: .; D gene: .; J gene: TRBJ2-7; CDR3 DNA: TGTGCCAGCAGCGTAGGATCAACAGCCCAGGACGAGCAGTACTTC; CDR3 protein: CASSVGSTAQDEQYF
V gene: TRBV7-9; clone size: .; D gene: .; J gene: TRBJ1-2; CDR3 DNA: TGTGCCAGCAGCTTCGGGGTTAACTATGGCTACACCTTC; CDR3 protein: CASSFGVNYGYTF
V gene: TRBV6-5; clone size: once; D gene: .; J gene: TRBJ1-2; CDR3 DNA: TGTGCCAGCAGTACAAGGGGGGGCGGCTACACCTTC; CDR3 protein: CASSTRGGGYTF
V gene: TRBV27; clone size: .; D gene: TRBD1; J gene: TRBJ1-5; CDR3 DNA: TGTGCCAGCAGTTTAAACGGGCTGGCAGGGGGCGGTCAGCCCCAGCATTTT; CDR3 protein: CASSLNGLAGGGQPQHF
V gene: TRBV9; clone size: once; D gene: TRBD2; J gene: TRBJ2-7; CDR3 DNA: TGTGCCAGCAGCGTAGCGGGCGCGGGAGGGCCTTACGAGCAGTACTTC; CDR3 protein: CASSVAGAGGPYEQYF
V gene: TRBV5-1; clone size: .; D gene: .; J gene: TRBJ2-7; CDR3 DNA: TGCGCCAGCAGCTTGGACAGTACCTACGAGCAGTACTTC; CDR3 protein: CASSLDSTYEQYF
V gene: TRBV5-5; clone size: .; D gene: TRBD1; J gene: TRBJ1-6; CDR3 DNA: TGTGCCAGCAGCTTGGCCGGATTGGCAGGGGGTTCACCCCTCCACTTT; CDR3 protein: CASSLAGLAGGSPLHF
V gene: TRBV11-2; clone size: .; D gene: TRBD2; J gene: TRBJ2-5; CDR3 DNA: TGTGCCAGCAGCTTACTAGCGGGAGTAGGGGAGACCCAGTACTTC; CDR3 protein: CASSLLAGVGETQYF
V gene: TRBV11-2; clone size: .; D gene: .; J gene: TRBJ2-7; CDR3 DNA: TGTGCCAGCAACGATCCGGTCCGGGTGGAGCAGTACTTC; CDR3 protein: CASNDPVRVEQYF
V gene: TRBV5-4; clone size: .; D gene: TRBD2; J gene: TRBJ2-3; CDR3 DNA: TGTGCCAGCGGGACTAGCGAAACAGATACGCAGTATTTT; CDR3 protein: CASGTSETDTQYF
V gene: TRBV3-1/TRBV3-2; clone size: .; D gene: .; J gene: TRBJ2-1; CDR3 DNA: TGTGCCAGCAGCCAAGAAGGGGTAAAGTTCTTC; CDR3 protein: CASSQEGVKFF
V gene: TRBV15; clone size: .; D gene: .; J gene: TRBJ2-5; CDR3 DNA: TGTGCCACCAGCAGAGGTAGGGGAGCGGGCAAACAAGAGACCCAGTACTTC; CDR3 protein: CATSRGRGAGKQETQYF
V gene: TRBV6-5; clone size: .; D gene: TRBD1; J gene: TRBJ2-7; CDR3 DNA: TGTGCCAGCAGTTACTCCGGGACAGGGACCTACGAGCAGTACTTC; CDR3 protein: CASSYSGTGTYEQYF
V gene: TRBV27; clone size: .; D gene: TRBD2; J gene: TRBJ2-7; CDR3 DNA: TGTGCCAGCAGTTTCGGACTAGCGGGAGGGTTGGACGAGCAGTACTTC; CDR3 protein: CASSFGLAGGLDEQYF
V gene: TRBV30; clone size: .; D gene: TRBD1; J gene: TRBJ2-5; CDR3 DNA: TGTGCCTGGAGTACCGGACAGGGGGAATCAGAGACCCAGTACTTC; CDR3 protein: CAWSTGQGESETQYF
V gene: TRBV7-7; clone size: .; D gene: TRBD2; J gene: TRBJ2-1; CDR3 DNA: TGTGCTAGCAGCTTGCGGGAGGGCCCTTACAATGAGCAGTTCTTC; CDR3 protein: CASSLREGPYNEQFF
V gene: TRBV3-1/TRBV3-2; clone size: .; D gene: .; J gene: TRBJ1-4; CDR3 DNA: TGTGCCAGCAGCCAAGGGGGGCTCCGTGAAAAACTGTTTTTT; CDR3 protein: CASSQGGLREKLFF
V gene: TRBV5-6; clone size: .; D gene: TRBD1; J gene: TRBJ1-1; CDR3 DNA: TGTGCCAGCAGAGCTACAGGGGAAAACACTGAAGCTTTCTTT; CDR3 protein: CASRATGENTEAFF
V gene: TRBV5-6; clone size: .; D gene: .; J gene: TRBJ1-1; CDR3 DNA: TGTGCCAGCACCCCCAGGTGGTCGGACGGACAGGAAGCTTTCTTT; CDR3 protein: CASTPRWSDGQEAFF
V gene: TRBV7-9; clone size: .; D gene: .; J gene: TRBJ2-4; CDR3 DNA: TGTGCCAGCAGCTTGTATGTCAAAAACATTCAGTACTTC; CDR3 protein: CASSLYVKNIQYF
V gene: TRBV20-1; clone size: .; D gene: TRBD2; J gene: TRBJ2-1; CDR3 DNA: TGCAGTGCTAGTCCCGGACTAGCGGGAAACAATGAGCAGTTCTTC; CDR3 protein: CSASPGLAGNNEQFF
V gene: TRBV19; clone size: .; D gene: .; J gene: TRBJ2-1; CDR3 DNA: TGTGCCAGTAGTCCCCCCCACAGGGACACCTACAATGAGCAGTTCTTC; CDR3 protein: CASSPPHRDTYNEQFF
V gene: TRBV3-1/TRBV3-2; clone size: .; D gene: TRBD1; J gene: TRBJ1-1; CDR3 DNA: TGTGCCAGCAGCTCCTACGACAGGGACACTGAAGCTTTCTTT; CDR3 protein: CASSSYDRDTEAFF
V gene: TRBV6-5; clone size: .; D gene: .; J gene: TRBJ1-5; CDR3 DNA: TGTGCCAGCCGGGATCATACTAGCAATCAGCCCCAGCATTTT; CDR3 protein: CASRDHTSNQPQHF
V gene: TRBV25-1; clone size: .; D gene: .; J gene: TRBJ2-5; CDR3 DNA: TGTGCCAGCCGGCCGTCTGGCGGGATTGTGGAGACCCAGTACTTC; CDR3 protein: CASRPSGGIVETQYF
V gene: TRBV9; clone size: .; D gene: TRBD2; J gene: TRBJ2-1; CDR3 DNA: TGTGCCAGCAGCGTAGCAATAGCGGGGTGGTCCTACAATGAGCAGTTCTTC; CDR3 protein: CASSVAIAGWSYNEQFF
V gene: TRBV28; clone size: .; D gene: TRBD1; J gene: TRBJ1-2; CDR3 DNA: TGTGCCAGCAGTTTGGGTCAGGACAGGGCGGCCTGCACCTTC; CDR3 protein: CASSLGQDRAACTF
V gene: TRBV5-1; clone size: .; D gene: .; J gene: TRBJ2-5; CDR3 DNA: TGCGCCAGCAGCTTCGGGGGTGGAGAGACCCAGTACTTC; CDR3 protein: CASSFGGGETQYF
V gene: TRBV28; clone size: few; D gene: .; J gene: TRBJ2-7; CDR3 DNA: TGTGCCAGCGAGGCAGGGTATAACGAGCAGTACTTC; CDR3 protein: CASEAGYNEQYF
V gene: TRBV7-9; clone size: .; D gene: TRBD2; J gene: TRBJ2-7; CDR3 DNA: TGTGCCAGCAGCTCCTCGGGACTAGCGGGAGTCGAGCAGTACTTC; CDR3 protein: CASSSSGLAGVEQYF
V gene: TRBV27; clone size: .; D gene: TRBD2; J gene: TRBJ2-2; CDR3 DNA: TGTGCCAGCCCGACTAGCGGGAAAAACACCGGGGAGCTGTTTTTT; CDR3 protein: CASPTSGKNTGELFF
V gene: TRBV9; clone size: .; D gene: .; J gene: TRBJ2-5; CDR3 DNA: TGTGCCAGCAGCGTAGCTGGTGTCGGGGAGACCCAGTACTTC; CDR3 protein: CASSVAGVGETQYF
V gene: TRBV7-9; clone size: .; D gene: TRBD2; J gene: TRBJ2-3; CDR3 DNA: TGTGCCAGCAGCCATCGACTAGCTAGCTTCGCAGATACGCAGTATTTT; CDR3 protein: CASSHRLASFADTQYF
V gene: TRBV5-1; clone size: .; D gene: .; J gene: TRBJ2-7; CDR3 DNA: TGCGCCAGCAGCTTGTGGCAGGGAAACGAGCAGTACTTC; CDR3 protein: CASSLWQGNEQYF
V gene: TRBV5-4; clone size: .; D gene: .; J gene: TRBJ2-1; CDR3 DNA: TGTGCCAGCAGCAAAGCCCTAGCGTCTTCCTACAATGAGCAGTTCTTC; CDR3 protein: CASSKALASSYNEQFF
V gene: TRBV7-8; clone size: .; D gene: TRBD2; J gene: TRBJ2-7; CDR3 DNA: TGTGCCAGCAGCTTAGCGCCTAGCGGGACCTCCTACGAGCAGTACTTC; CDR3 protein: CASSLAPSGTSYEQYF
V gene: TRBV10-2; clone size: .; D gene: TRBD2; J gene: TRBJ2-7; CDR3 DNA: TGCGCCAGCAGGCCTAGCGGGAGTTACTCCTCCTACGAGCAGTACTTC; CDR3 protein: CASRPSGSYSSYEQYF
V gene: TRBV11-2; clone size: .; D gene: .; J gene: TRBJ2-7; CDR3 DNA: TGTGCCAGCAGCTTAGAGGGGAGGGACATCGGGATTACATTAACCTACGAGCAGTACTTC; CDR3 protein: CASSLEGRDIGITLTYEQYF
V gene: TRBV9; clone size: .; D gene: .; J gene: TRBJ2-2; CDR3 DNA: TGTGCCAGCAGCGTAGAACAGGCGGACACCGGGGAGCTGTTTTTT; CDR3 protein: CASSVEQADTGELFF
V gene: TRBV7-9; clone size: .; D gene: TRBD1; J gene: TRBJ1-2; CDR3 DNA: TGTGCCAGCAGCTTAGACGGGACAGACTCTAACTATGGCTACACCTTC; CDR3 protein: CASSLDGTDSNYGYTF
V gene: TRBV5-4; clone size: .; D gene: TRBD2; J gene: TRBJ2-2; CDR3 DNA: TGTGCCAGCAGCTTAGGTGGGACTAGCGGACACACCGGGGAGCTGTTTTTT; CDR3 protein: CASSLGGTSGHTGELFF
V gene: TRBV4-3; clone size: .; D gene: .; J gene: TRBJ2-7; CDR3 DNA: TGCGCCAGCAGCCAAGGCGACAGCTCCTACGAGCAGTACTTC; CDR3 protein: CASSQGDSSYEQYF
V gene: TRBV7-2; clone size: .; D gene: .; J gene: TRBJ2-2; CDR3 DNA: TGTGCCAGCAGCCGTACGAGCTACACCGGGGAGCTGTTTTTT; CDR3 protein: CASSRTSYTGELFF
V gene: TRBV7-9; clone size: .; D gene: .; J gene: TRBJ2-3; CDR3 DNA: TGTGCCAGCAGCCTTATGAACTCCGGCTCGCGGAGCACAGATACGCAGTATTTT; CDR3 protein: CASSLMNSGSRSTDTQYF